The clone carrying this TCR beta chain occurred many times. This sample is part of a study of blood T cells in healthy people across ages. Per the germline V gene, CDR1 is SGHKS and CDR2 is YYEKEE (reference sequence). V was trimmed by 0 bases and J by 5 bases, leaving 8 bases between them. This CDR3 is built from 13 residues. A J-beta primer mix and a sample-barcoded 5' primer were used in a second PCR of roughly 6 to 11 cycles. TCRdb redid the calling of the 5' RACE reads with MiXCR, one entry per CDR3 protein. This repertoire shows roughly 640,000 distinct CDR3 sequences, 25% to 35% found once; its top ten account for approximately 14%.

Specimen: blood. V gene TRBV5-5 combines with J gene TRBJ2-5; unclear D gene. This clonotype originated in a woman older than 75 in good health. The CDR3 coding sequence is TGTGCCAGCAGCTTGGGCCTTATGGAGACCCAGTACTTC. Residues: CASSLGLMETQYF.